The rows below give T cell receptor beta chains drawn from one sample of a study of identical twins. TCRdb called the 5' RACE reads again in MiXCR, with one record for every CDR3 protein. In the table there are roughly 690,000 distinct CDR3 sequences, over 5% of which are singletons. The specimen was naive T cells sorted from blood. All receptors derive from a man younger than 35 in good health. The CDR3 runs from the conserved cysteine through the conserved F or W. Clone size is shown for a subset of rows, as once, few, many or a class of expanded clone.

>TRBV20-1|many|TRBJ1-5
CSAVDPGEINQPQHF
>TRBV12-3/TRBV12-4|many|TRBJ2-1
CASRPRGFLAVAEQFF
>TRBV12-3/TRBV12-4|many|TRBJ2-3
CASSSGRTLQSTDTQYF
>TRBV4-3|NA|TRBJ2-7
CASSQDVAVSYEQYF
>TRBV7-2|many|TRBJ1-4
CASSFSRTNEKLFF
>TRBV27|many|TRBJ1-2
CASRSSPGGYGYTF
>TRBV12-3/TRBV12-4|many|TRBJ1-5
CASSEPNQPQHF
>TRBV4-2|NA|TRBJ2-1
CASSPLGGGSRGNEQFF
>TRBV29-1|NA|TRBJ2-3
CSVEWTSGERDTQYF
>TRBV28|many|TRBJ2-1
CASSLFTEQFF
>TRBV4-2|NA|TRBJ2-2
CASSRAAIIGPNTGELFF
>TRBV7-9|NA|TRBJ2-3
CASTSLGSTDTQYF
>TRBV5-1|NA|TRBJ1-1
CASSPRQGGPKTEAFF
>TRBV13|NA|TRBJ1-5
CASSLGTGGNNQPQHF
>TRBV4-3|few|TRBJ2-1
CASSQDLIGRVNEQFF
>TRBV5-1|many|TRBJ2-5
CASSPFGRIGETQYF
>TRBV3-1|NA|TRBJ2-1
CASSPGTGTENEQFF
>TRBV4-1|few|TRBJ2-3
CASSQDLRGPSIDTQYF
>TRBV7-3|NA|TRBJ2-3
CASSLTRAEDTQYF
>TRBV28|many|TRBJ2-1
CASSSRWGQGANEQFF
>TRBV6-1|few|TRBJ2-7
CATGGQSDEQYF
>TRBV29-1|many|TRBJ2-1
CSALKGTVNNEQFF
>TRBV12-3/TRBV12-4|many|TRBJ2-2
CASSLVGRGPGELFF
>TRBV5-1|many|TRBJ2-2
CASSLDQGIAGELFF
>TRBV7-9|many|TRBJ1-1
CASSETQGETEAFF
>TRBV2|few|TRBJ2-3
CASSEVGEGTQYF
>TRBV27|NA|TRBJ2-5
CASSPLSSETQYF
>TRBV27|NA|TRBJ2-3
CASSRIRAPDFTDTQYF
>TRBV9|many|TRBJ2-3
CASSVEMTSGDTDTQYF
>TRBV7-2|many|TRBJ2-4
CASSLVVSGLAKNIQYF
>TRBV7-2|few|TRBJ2-7
CASSLDTGRRYEQYF
>TRBV3-1|NA|TRBJ2-2
CASSQVGGAGELFF
>TRBV20-1|many|TRBJ2-3
CSARGQGTDTQYF
>TRBV10-3|NA|TRBJ2-2
CASGGVNTGELFF
>TRBV11-2|NA|TRBJ1-4
CASSHVGPTNEKLFF
>TRBV7-8|many|TRBJ2-1
CASRQRETYNEQFF
>TRBV24-1|many|TRBJ2-1
CATSDASGASWDEQFF
>TRBV6-5|many|TRBJ1-6
CASSYGGLKNSPLHF
>TRBV24-1|many|TRBJ2-1
CATSAGGTSSYNEQFF
>TRBV24-1|NA|TRBJ2-5
CATSEHGRAVQETQYF
>TRBV19|NA|TRBJ2-7
CASSGGSRSEQYF
>TRBV2|few|TRBJ2-5
CASKNGRIAETQYF
>TRBV20-1|many|TRBJ2-3
CSANPSEGTDTQYF
>TRBV7-6|NA|TRBJ2-3
CASSYQRDTQYF
>TRBV18|NA|TRBJ1-4
CASSRDRPSTNEKLFF
>TRBV29-1|many|TRBJ2-4
CSVQTRAKNIQYF
>TRBV15|many|TRBJ2-5
CATSRDRGDRETQYF
>TRBV29-1|many|TRBJ1-1
CSLRDRLSTEAFF
>TRBV29-1|many|TRBJ2-1
CSWGTGRVNEQFF
>TRBV20-1|NA|TRBJ1-2
CSASLLGGEVKDGYTF
>TRBV6-2/TRBV6-3|many|TRBJ2-7
CASIGTSGIPSYEQYF
>TRBV20-1|few|TRBJ1-1
CSAWISEGDKANTEAFF
>TRBV27|many|TRBJ2-5
CASSFRVYQETQYF
>TRBV5-1|NA|TRBJ1-2
CASSFGTGRLDYGYTF
>TRBV30|few|TRBJ2-1
CASRTSYNEQFF
>TRBV4-2|many|TRBJ2-1
CASSQSSSGAYNEQFF
>TRBV20-1|many|TRBJ2-7
CSARGSGAPFYEQYF
>TRBV28|many|TRBJ2-1
CASSASGSGVNEQFF